This T cell receptor (beta chain) derives from a study of blood T cell repertoires in COVID-19. Germline lookup yields CDR1 SGHNT and CDR2 YYREEE (reference sequence). This CDR3 contains 18 residues. V lost 4 bases and J 5 bases, leaving 27 bases between the germline ends. The assay was immunoSEQ multiplex PCR, and TCRdb's table has in-frame clones only and misses some. The sample shows about 70,000 clones, roughly 85% of them seen only once. The chain is built from TRBV5-4 and TRBJ2-5; D possibly corresponds to TRBD2 (6 bases). What was sequenced was peripheral blood. This receptor was identified in a woman aged 60 to 75 with acute or convalescent COVID-19. The CDR3 coding sequence is TGTGCCAGCAGCCCACGAGCGGCACCGGGAGTAGGGTTGGAGACCCAGTACTTC. It specifies CASSPRAAPGVGLETQYF.